Listed here are 29 T cell receptor beta chains from one sample, sequenced in a study of HIV-infected patients and healthy controls. MiXCR, applied by TCRdb to the 5' RACE reads, yields one record per CDR3 protein. The repertoire includes 15,000 to 20,000 distinct CDR3 sequences, less than 20% of them detected once, and roughly a quarter sits in the top ten. The sample consisted of CD8+ T cells from blood. These receptor sequences come from a human donor in good health.

By frequency in the sample, this clonotype is large (0.1 to 1%). The chain couples TRBV4-1 to TRBJ1-1, with a tentative D call TRBD1 (5 bases). CDR1 and CDR2 from the germline V gene are MGHRA and YSYEKL. This CDR3 has 15 residues. V was trimmed by 0 bases and J by 3 bases, leaving 11 bases between them. The CDR3 region is CASSQEEGRDTEAFF. The CDR3, as DNA: TGCGCCAGCAGCCAAGAGGAGGGGCGGGACACTGAAGCTTTCTTT.

To note about this clonotype: A much more abundant neighbour one base away suggests this may be a read error. This chain joins TRBV5-1 and TRBJ2-3; TRBD1 matches 9 bases. Germline CDR1 and CDR2: SGHRS and YFSETQ. Trimming at V came to 4 bases and at J to 10 bases, leaving 10 bases not matched to a gene. CDR3 length equals 14 residues. The CDR3 here is CASSIGQGFDAQYF. In nucleotides, the CDR3 is TGCGCCAGCAGCATTGGACAGGGGTTTGATGCGCAGTATTTT.

The CDR3 loop reads CASSSDSGGQYF. The CDR3 bases are TGTGCCAGCAGCTCCGACTCAGGGGGGCAGTATTTT. This chain uses TRBV12-3 or TRBV12-4 with TRBJ2-3; 7 bases are shared with TRBD1. CDR3 length: 12 amino acids. J was trimmed by 11 bases and V by 6 bases; bases with no gene match: 8.

This clonotype was detected many times. The V and J genes are TRBV7-3 and TRBJ2-1, with 9 bases identical to TRBD2. The ends lost 4 bases at V and 2 bases at J; junction bases unmatched: 6. The CDR3 runs to 16 residues. From germline, CDR1 is SGHTA and CDR2 FQGTGA. CDR3 in amino acids: CASSSYSGGAYNEQFF. DNA for the CDR3: TGTGCCAGCAGCTCCTATAGCGGGGGAGCCTACAATGAGCAGTTCTTC.

The sample holds many counts of this clonotype. This chain joins TRBV7-2 and TRBJ1-2; D remains unclear. Germline CDR1 SGHTA, CDR2 FQGNSA. This CDR3 has 13 residues. V dropped 3 bases and J dropped 2 bases, with 7 bases sitting between them. The CDR3 bases are TGTGCCAGCAGCTTTAGTACGAACTATGGCTACACCTTC. It yields the protein CASSFSTNYGYTF. Using reference TRBV7-2 and TRBJ1-2 for the parts outside the CDR3, the full variable domain is GAGVSQSPSNKVTEKGKDVELRCDPISGHTALYWYRQSLGQGLEFLIYFQGNSAPDKSGLPSDRFSAERTGGSVSTLTIQRTQQEDSAVYLCASSFSTNYGYTFGSGTRLTVV.

The chain is built from TRBV5-4 and TRBJ2-1; 8 nucleotides align to TRBD2. The CDR3 length is 16 residues. Trimming cost V 0 bases and J 3 bases; bases outside gene matches: 5. In germline, CDR1 is SGHNT, CDR2 YYREEE (reference sequence). This CDR3 is CASSLGGLGGYNEQFF. The CDR3 DNA follows: TGTGCCAGCAGCTTGGGGGGACTAGGGGGCTACAATGAGCAGTTCTTC.

This clonotype was recorded many times. The chain uses TRBV3-1 and TRBJ1-1; no firm D call. CDR1 and CDR2 from the germline V gene are LGHDT and YNNKEL (reference sequence). V was trimmed by 0 bases and J by 6 bases, leaving 14 bases between them. There are 15 residues in the CDR3. The CDR3 here is CASSQDPLVQAEAFF. CDR3 sequence (DNA): TGTGCCAGCAGCCAAGATCCACTTGTGCAGGCTGAAGCTTTCTTT.

This rearrangement joins TRBV13 to TRBJ1-5, with D possibly TRBD1 on 5 matching bases. The CDR3 runs 14 residues. V gave up 3 bases and J gave up 9 bases, with 15 bases separating them. Germline V gene sequence: CDR1 PRHDT, CDR2 FYEKMQ (reference sequence). CDR3 loop: CASSFGRGGGPQHF. CDR3 DNA: TGTGCCAGCAGCTTTGGTAGGGGTGGAGGGCCCCAGCATTTT.

This clonotype was recorded at least ten times. V gene TRBV9 combines with J gene TRBJ2-5; D is ambiguous. Trimming took 0 bases from V and 2 from J, leaving 8 bases between them. CDR1 is SGDLS, CDR2 YYNGEE, per germline. CDR3 length equals 14 residues. The CDR3 DNA follows: TGTGCCAGCAGCGTAGAGGGAAAGCAAGAGACCCAGTACTTC. Its translation: CASSVEGKQETQYF.

This clonotype was detected only a few times. The genes are TRBV5-8 and TRBJ2-5; D unclear. The V end lost 4 bases, the J end lost 5 bases, and 21 bases lay between the germline ends. The CDR3 is made up of 16 amino acids. The germline V gene encodes CDR1 SGHTS and CDR2 YDEGEE. In DNA form, the CDR3 reads TGTGCCAGCAGCCCTCTGAACAGTCCATCGGTGGAGACCCAGTACTTC. Its protein is CASSPLNSPSVETQYF.

This clonotype turned up a few times. This sequence joins TRBV13 and TRBJ1-2, with D tentatively TRBD1 (5 bases). Germline V gene sequence: CDR1 PRHDT, CDR2 FYEKMQ (reference sequence). The CDR3 is 16 residues long. The germline V and J ends were trimmed by 1 base and 5 bases, with 17 bases remaining between them. The CDR3: CASSLVGGVEEYGYTF. The CDR3 DNA reads as TGTGCCAGCAGCTTAGTGGGAGGGGTTGAGGAGTATGGCTACACCTTC.

The table lists this clonotype with many counts. At one end the junction does not follow the germline gene, possibly because of a read error. This chain connects TRBV7-9 to TRBJ2-1; the match to TRBD2 covers 12 bases. Germline V gene lookup returns CDR1 SEHNR and CDR2 FQNEAQ (reference sequence). The CDR3 is 15 amino acids. CDR3 loop: CASSPDDRTSGGSVF. CDR3 sequence (DNA): TGTGCCAGCAGCCCCGACGATCGTACTAGCGGGGGGTCGGTCTTC.

This clonotype was observed at least ten times. The chain employs TRBV7-9 and TRBJ2-1; 7 bases line up with TRBD1. The CDR3 runs 12 residues. CDR1 and CDR2 from the germline V gene are SEHNR and FQNEAQ (reference sequence). The ends lost 7 bases at V and 7 bases at J; junction bases unmatched: 4. The CDR3 DNA reads as TGTGCCAGCAACCCGACAGGGAATGAGCAGTTCTTC. Amino acid sequence: CASNPTGNEQFF.

This clonotype was observed many times. The chain uses TRBV20-1 and TRBJ2-7; 10 bases agree with TRBD2. CDR1 DFQATT and CDR2 SNEGSKA come from the germline V gene (reference sequence). V shed 6 bases and J 0 bases; nucleotides not matched to a gene: 14. CDR3 length equals 17 residues. The CDR3, as DNA: TGCAGTGCCCATTCCCTAAATAGCGGGAGGACCTCCTACGAGCAGTACTTC. The encoded protein is CSAHSLNSGRTSYEQYF.

The chain is built from TRBV10-3 and TRBJ2-5, with D perhaps matching TRBD2 (6 bases). Germline V gives CDR1 ENHRY, CDR2 SYGVKD. The CDR3 covers 15 residues. V was cut by 3 bases and J by 5 bases, with 16 bases left in between. This chain's CDR3 is CAISEGGDPWETQYF. The DNA of the CDR3 is TGTGCCATCAGTGAAGGCGGGGACCCGTGGGAGACCCAGTACTTC.

This clonotype was recorded many times. V usage is TRBV27 and J usage is TRBJ1-2; possibly TRBD1 for D (5 bases). The germline V and J ends were trimmed by 5 bases and 8 bases, with 12 bases remaining between them. There are 12 residues in the CDR3. The germline V gene has CDR1 MNHEY and CDR2 SMNVEV (reference sequence). Here the CDR3 reads CASSTRDRGYTF. The CDR3 DNA sequence: TGTGCCAGCAGTACGCGGGACCGAGGCTACACCTTC.

This clonotype was seen many times. The V call is TRBV21-1, the J call TRBJ1-1; the table's D call TRBD1 went unverified against the DNA. TRBV21-1 has pseudogene status. CDR3 length: 16 amino acids. CDR3 region: CASSKTGGQANTEAFF. In DNA form, the CDR3 reads TGTGCCAGCAGCAAAACGGGGGGACAGGCGAACACTGAAGCTTTCTTT.

This clonotype was seen only a few times. The V call is TRBV19, the J call TRBJ2-1; the D gene is possibly TRBD2 (6 bases). The germline CDR1 and CDR2 sequences are LNHDA and SQIVND (reference sequence). The germline V and J ends were trimmed by 5 bases and 0 bases, with 20 bases remaining between them. The CDR3 is made up of 18 amino acids. DNA for the CDR3: TGTGCCAGTAGTGGAACGGGAGACCTGCCGAGCTCCTACAATGAGCAGTTCTTC. Translating gives CASSGTGDLPSSYNEQFF.

V gene TRBV7-6 combines with J gene TRBJ2-5; no clear D. CDR1 and CDR2 from the germline V gene are SGHVS and FNYEAQ. The CDR3 is 13 amino acids. Trimming removed 3 bases from V and 2 bases from J, with 7 bases in between. DNA for the CDR3: TGTGCCAGCAGCTTGTTCAGACAAGAGACCCAGTACTTC. Amino acids: CASSLFRQETQYF. The full variable domain, with the rest looked up from reference TRBV7-6 and TRBJ2-5, is GAGVSQSPRYKVTKRGQDVALRCDPISGHVSLYWYRQALGQGPEFLTYFNYEAQQDKSGLPNDRFSAERPEGSISTLTIQRTEQRDSAMYRCASSLFRQETQYFGPGTRLLVL.

This clonotype has at least ten counts. The CDR3 is CSVEGNYGYTF. Here the CDR3 DNA reads TGCAGCGTTGAAGGCAACTATGGCTACACCTTC. The genes are TRBV29-1 and TRBJ1-2, with no clear D. The CDR3 is 11 amino acids. V lost 1 base, J lost 2 bases, and 2 bases lay in between. The germline V gene has CDR1 SQVTM and CDR2 ANQGSEA.

This clonotype has a count of ten or more. The chain links TRBV4-3 to TRBJ2-7; the D gene is possibly TRBD2 (6 bases). Germline V gives CDR1 LGHNA, CDR2 YSLEER. The CDR3 sequence is 15 residues long. V was clipped by 0 bases and J by 1 base, with 10 bases between them. CDR3 sequence (DNA): TGCGCCAGCAGCCAAGAGGCTAGCGAGTCCTACGAGCAGTACTTC. Translated: CASSQEASESYEQYF.

This chain connects TRBV12-3 or TRBV12-4 to TRBJ1-3; a weak D match, TRBD1 (5 bases). V was shortened by 6 bases and J by 0 bases, with 12 bases between the two germline ends. The CDR3 is made up of 15 amino acids. The CDR3 DNA reads as TGTGCCAGCAGCGGGACGGACTTCTCTGGAAACACCATATATTTT. Its translation: CASSGTDFSGNTIYF.

This clonotype was recorded at least ten times. The gene calls are TRBV19 and TRBJ2-3, with unresolved D. The CDR3 sequence is 13 residues long. Trimming stripped 3 bases from V and 6 bases from J, with 10 bases between. CDR1 and CDR2 from the germline V gene are LNHDA and SQIVND (reference sequence). This CDR3 is CASSIGSGDTQYF. DNA for the CDR3: TGTGCCAGTAGTATTGGGTCCGGCGATACGCAGTATTTT.

In this sample, this clonotype turned up many times. The gene calls are TRBV6-1 and TRBJ2-7; the D gene is possibly TRBD2 (5 bases). CDR3 length: 13 amino acids. Germline V gives CDR1 MNHNS, CDR2 SASEGT. V lost 1 base and J 6 bases, leaving 10 bases between the germline ends. The CDR3 loop reads CASSEVRDSEQYF. In nucleotides, the CDR3 is TGTGCCAGCAGTGAAGTTCGGGATTCCGAGCAGTACTTC.

This clonotype was counted at least ten times. This chain uses TRBV20-1 with TRBJ2-7; tentative D call: TRBD1 (6 bases). With 0 bases removed from V and 2 bases from J, the gap between germline ends came to 11 bases. CDR1 is DFQATT, CDR2 SNEGSKA, per germline (reference sequence). CDR3 length equals 14 residues. The CDR3, as DNA: TGCAGTGCTAGAGATCCGACAGGAACCTACGAGCAGTACTTC. It is translated as CSARDPTGTYEQYF.

This clonotype was counted many times. The chain links TRBV7-9 to TRBJ1-2, with a weak D call TRBD1 (5 bases). Germline V gene sequence: CDR1 SEHNR, CDR2 FQNEAQ (reference sequence). Trimming removed 6 bases from V and 4 bases from J, with 15 bases in between. The CDR3 consists of 14 residues. CDR3 DNA sequence: TGTGCCAGCAGTTCCATCCTGGACACCTATGGCTACACCTTC. It is translated as CASSSILDTYGYTF.

This clonotype has at least ten counts. V is TRBV28 and J is TRBJ1-1; D unclear. V dropped 6 bases and J dropped 2 bases, with 10 bases sitting between them. Germline CDR1 MDHEN, CDR2 SYDVKM. The CDR3 extends over 13 amino acids. CDR3 in amino acids: CASSLTENTEAFF. The CDR3 DNA reads TGTGCCAGCAGCCTTACAGAAAACACTGAAGCTTTCTTT.

The table lists this clonotype with many counts. The chain links TRBV4-2 to TRBJ2-3; TRBD2 matches at 8 bases. Germline-derived CDR1 and CDR2 are LGHNA and YNFKEQ. After removal of 5 bases from V and 6 bases from J, the junction contained 10 bases not matched to a gene. This CDR3 has 15 residues. CDR3 sequence reads: CASSMGRGESDTQYF. CDR3 in DNA: TGTGCCAGCAGCATGGGGCGGGGGGAATCGGATACGCAGTATTTT.

The J gene is TRBJ2-5, the V gene TRBV13, with D perhaps matching TRBD2 (5 bases). V lost 3 bases, J lost 4 bases, and 18 bases lay in between. The CDR3 runs 16 residues. Germline CDR1 reads PRHDT; CDR2 reads FYEKMQ (reference sequence). The CDR3: CASSFGSGQSGETQYF. Here the CDR3 DNA reads TGTGCCAGCAGCTTCGGCAGCGGCCAAAGTGGAGAGACCCAGTACTTC.